This record looks at one T cell receptor beta chain sequence and its context. Its cognate antigen is unknown. Use of 60 Vbeta and 13 Jbeta primers characterized the PCR. Some clones are missing from TCRdb's copy, which holds only in-frame ones; the method was immunoSEQ multiplex PCR. The sample includes roughly 96,000 clones, about four fifths of them seen just once. Each donor was healthy, and each was a bone marrow donor. This sample was taken from a study of cytomegalovirus exposure and HLA in healthy donors. Overall study results and limits: The sole available immune exposure information was CMV serostatus. Equally common other TCR beta chains were less clonally expanded than HLA-associated ones, a later analysis found.

Germline V gives CDR1 MNHNS, CDR2 SASEGT. This CDR3 is built from 14 residues. V was cut by 5 bases and J by 7 bases, with 18 bases left in between. Specimen: PBMCs. The clonotype was recovered from a woman aged 70-85 years in good health and CMV-seropositive. The chain couples TRBV6-1 to TRBJ2-7, with a weak D call TRBD2 (6 bases). CDR3 region: CASSSAGTRWEQYF. CDR3 coding DNA: TGTGCCAGCAGTTCCGCCGGGACTCGCTGGGAGCAGTACTTC.